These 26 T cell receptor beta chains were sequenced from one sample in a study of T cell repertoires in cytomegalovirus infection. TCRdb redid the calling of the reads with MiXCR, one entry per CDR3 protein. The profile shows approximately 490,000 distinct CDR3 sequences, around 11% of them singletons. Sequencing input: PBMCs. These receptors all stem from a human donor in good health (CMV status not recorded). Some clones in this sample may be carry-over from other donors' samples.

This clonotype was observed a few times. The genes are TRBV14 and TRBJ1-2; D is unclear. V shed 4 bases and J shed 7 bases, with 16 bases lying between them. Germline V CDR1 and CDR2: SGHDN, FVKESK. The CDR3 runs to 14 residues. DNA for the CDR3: TGTGCCAGCAGCCCTTCTAGGTCGACGGGTGGCTACACCTTC. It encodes CASSPSRSTGGYTF.

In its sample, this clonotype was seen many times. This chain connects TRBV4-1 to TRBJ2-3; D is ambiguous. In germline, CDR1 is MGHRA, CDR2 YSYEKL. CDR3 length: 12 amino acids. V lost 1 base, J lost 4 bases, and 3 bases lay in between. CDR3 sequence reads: CASSQGSDTQYF. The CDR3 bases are TGCGCCAGCAGCCAAGGCTCAGATACGCAGTATTTT.

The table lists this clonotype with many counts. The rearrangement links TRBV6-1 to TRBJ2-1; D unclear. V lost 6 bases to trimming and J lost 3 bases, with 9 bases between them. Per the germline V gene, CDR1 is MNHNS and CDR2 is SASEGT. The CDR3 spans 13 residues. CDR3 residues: CASRERYYNEQFF. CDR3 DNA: TGTGCCAGCAGGGAAAGGTACTACAATGAGCAGTTCTTC.

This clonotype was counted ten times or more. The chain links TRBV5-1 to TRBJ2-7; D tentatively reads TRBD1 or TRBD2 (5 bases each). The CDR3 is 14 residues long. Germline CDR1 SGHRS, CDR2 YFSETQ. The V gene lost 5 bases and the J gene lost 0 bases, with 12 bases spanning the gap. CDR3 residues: CASSVGTSSYEQYF. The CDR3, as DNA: TGCGCCAGCAGTGTGGGGACGTCCTCCTACGAGCAGTACTTC. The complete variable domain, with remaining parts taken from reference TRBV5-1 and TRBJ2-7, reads KAGVTQTPRYLIKTRGQQVTLSCSPISGHRSVSWYQQTPGQGLQFLFEYFSETQRNKGNFPGRFSGRQFSNSRSEMNVSTLELGDSALYLCASSVGTSSYEQYFGPGTRLTVT.

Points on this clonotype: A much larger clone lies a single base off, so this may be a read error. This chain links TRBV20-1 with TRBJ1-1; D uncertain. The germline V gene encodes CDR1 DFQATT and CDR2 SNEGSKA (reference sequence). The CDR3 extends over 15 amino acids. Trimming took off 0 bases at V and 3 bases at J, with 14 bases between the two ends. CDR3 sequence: CSARDGRRMDTEAFF. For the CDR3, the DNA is TGCAGTGCTAGAGATGGGCGCCGCATGGACACTGAAGCTTTCTTT.

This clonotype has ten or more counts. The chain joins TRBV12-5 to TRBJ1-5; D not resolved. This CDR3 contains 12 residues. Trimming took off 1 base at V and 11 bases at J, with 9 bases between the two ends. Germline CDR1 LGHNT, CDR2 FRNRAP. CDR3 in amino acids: CASGLAPFAQHF. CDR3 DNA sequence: TGTGCTAGTGGTTTGGCCCCCTTCGCCCAGCATTTT.

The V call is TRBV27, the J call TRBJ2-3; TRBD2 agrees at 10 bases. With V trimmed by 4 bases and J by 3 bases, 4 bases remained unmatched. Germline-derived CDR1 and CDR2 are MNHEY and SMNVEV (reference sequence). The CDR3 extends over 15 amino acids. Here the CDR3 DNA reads TGTGCCAGCAGTTACAGCGGGGGGGCGACAGATACGCAGTATTTT. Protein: CASSYSGGATDTQYF.

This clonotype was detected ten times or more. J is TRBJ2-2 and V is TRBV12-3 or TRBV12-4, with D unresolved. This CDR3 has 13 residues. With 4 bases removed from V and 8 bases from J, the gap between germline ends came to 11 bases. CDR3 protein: CASSSGPAGELFF. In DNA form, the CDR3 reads TGTGCCAGCAGTTCCGGCCCGGCAGGGGAGCTGTTTTTT.

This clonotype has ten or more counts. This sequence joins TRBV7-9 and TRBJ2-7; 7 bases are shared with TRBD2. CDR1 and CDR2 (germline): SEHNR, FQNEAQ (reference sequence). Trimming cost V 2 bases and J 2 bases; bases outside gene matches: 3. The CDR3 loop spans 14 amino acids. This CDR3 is CASSLTSVPYEQYF. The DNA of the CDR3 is TGTGCCAGCAGCTTAACTAGCGTACCCTACGAGCAGTACTTC. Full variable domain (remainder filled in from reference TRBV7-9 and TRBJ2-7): DTGVSQNPRHKITKRGQNVTFRCDPISEHNRLYWYRQTLGQGPEFLTYFQNEAQLEKSRLLSDRFSAERPKGSFSTLEIQRTEQGDSAMYLCASSLTSVPYEQYFGPGTRLTVT.

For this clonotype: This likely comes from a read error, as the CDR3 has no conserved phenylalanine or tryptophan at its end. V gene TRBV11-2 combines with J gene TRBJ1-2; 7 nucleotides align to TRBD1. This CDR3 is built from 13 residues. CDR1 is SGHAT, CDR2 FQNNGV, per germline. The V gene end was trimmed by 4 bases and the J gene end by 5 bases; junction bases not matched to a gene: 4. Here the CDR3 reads CASSSDRDYGYTL. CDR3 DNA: TGTGCCAGCAGCTCCGACAGGGATTATGGCTACACCCTC.

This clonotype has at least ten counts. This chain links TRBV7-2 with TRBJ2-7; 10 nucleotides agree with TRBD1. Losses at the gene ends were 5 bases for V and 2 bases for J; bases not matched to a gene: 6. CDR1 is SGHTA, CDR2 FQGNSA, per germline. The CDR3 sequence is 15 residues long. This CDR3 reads CASSLSGQGAYEQYF. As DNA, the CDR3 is TGTGCCAGCAGCCTCTCAGGACAGGGGGCCTACGAGCAGTACTTC. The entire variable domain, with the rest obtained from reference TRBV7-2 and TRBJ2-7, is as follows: GAGVSQSPSNKVTEKGKDVELRCDPISGHTALYWYRQSLGQGLEFLIYFQGNSAPDKSGLPSDRFSAERTGGSVSTLTIQRTQQEDSAVYLCASSLSGQGAYEQYFGPGTRLTVT.

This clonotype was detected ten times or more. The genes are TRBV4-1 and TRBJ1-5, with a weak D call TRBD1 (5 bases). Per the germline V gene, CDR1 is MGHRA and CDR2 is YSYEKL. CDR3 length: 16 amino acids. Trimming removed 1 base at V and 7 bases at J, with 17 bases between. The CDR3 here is CASSQVTAGEGQPQHF. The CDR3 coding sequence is TGCGCCAGCAGCCAAGTGACAGCGGGAGAAGGGCAGCCCCAGCATTTT.

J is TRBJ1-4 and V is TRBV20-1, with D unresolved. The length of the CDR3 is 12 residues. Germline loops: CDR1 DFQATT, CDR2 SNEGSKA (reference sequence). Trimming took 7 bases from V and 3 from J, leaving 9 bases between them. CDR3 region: CSVSGANEKLFF. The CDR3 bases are TGCAGTGTCAGCGGGGCTAATGAAAAACTGTTTTTT.

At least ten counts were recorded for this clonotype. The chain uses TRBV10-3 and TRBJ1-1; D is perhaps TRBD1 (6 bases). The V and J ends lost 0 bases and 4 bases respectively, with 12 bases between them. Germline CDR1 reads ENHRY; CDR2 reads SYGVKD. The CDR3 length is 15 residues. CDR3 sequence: CAISESQGVATEAFF. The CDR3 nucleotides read TGTGCCATCAGTGAGTCACAGGGAGTAGCCACTGAAGCTTTCTTT.

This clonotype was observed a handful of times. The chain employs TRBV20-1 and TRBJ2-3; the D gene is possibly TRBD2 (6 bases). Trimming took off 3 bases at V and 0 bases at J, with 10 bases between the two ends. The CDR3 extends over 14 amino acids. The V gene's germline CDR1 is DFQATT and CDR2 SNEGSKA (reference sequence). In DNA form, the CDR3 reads TGCAGTGCTAGGGCTAGCGCAAGCACAGATACGCAGTATTTT. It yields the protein CSARASASTDTQYF.

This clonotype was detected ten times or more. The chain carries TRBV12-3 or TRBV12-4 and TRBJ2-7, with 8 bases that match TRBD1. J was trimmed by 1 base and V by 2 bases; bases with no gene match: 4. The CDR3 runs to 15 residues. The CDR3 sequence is CASSLWGQDSYEQYF. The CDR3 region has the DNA TGTGCCAGCAGTTTATGGGGACAGGATTCCTACGAGCAGTACTTC.

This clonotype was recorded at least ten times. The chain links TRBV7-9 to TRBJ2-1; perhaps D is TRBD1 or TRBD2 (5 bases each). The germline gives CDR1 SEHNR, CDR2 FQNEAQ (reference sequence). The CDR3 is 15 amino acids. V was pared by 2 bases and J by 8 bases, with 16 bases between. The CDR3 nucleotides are TGTGCCAGCAGCTTACCTAGGTCGGGGCTGGATGAGCAGTTCTTC. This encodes CASSLPRSGLDEQFF.

The CDR3 coding sequence is TGTGCCACCCCCCCTAGCGGGGGGGACCAAGAGACCCAGTACTTC. This codes for CATPPSGGDQETQYF. The rearrangement joins TRBV24-1 to TRBJ2-5, with 12 positions matching TRBD2. The trim removed 9 bases at V and 0 bases at J, leaving 4 bases unmatched. Per the germline V gene, CDR1 is KGHDR and CDR2 is SFDVKD. This CDR3 spans 15 amino acids.

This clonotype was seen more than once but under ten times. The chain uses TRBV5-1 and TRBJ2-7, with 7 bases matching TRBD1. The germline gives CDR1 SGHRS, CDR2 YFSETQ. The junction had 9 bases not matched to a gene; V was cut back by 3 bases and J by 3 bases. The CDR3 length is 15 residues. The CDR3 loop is CASSSDREGGYEQYF. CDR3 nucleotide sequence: TGCGCCAGCAGCTCTGACAGGGAAGGAGGCTACGAGCAGTACTTC. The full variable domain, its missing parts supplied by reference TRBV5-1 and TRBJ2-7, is KAGVTQTPRYLIKTRGQQVTLSCSPISGHRSVSWYQQTPGQGLQFLFEYFSETQRNKGNFPGRFSGRQFSNSRSEMNVSTLELGDSALYLCASSSDREGGYEQYFGPGTRLTVT.

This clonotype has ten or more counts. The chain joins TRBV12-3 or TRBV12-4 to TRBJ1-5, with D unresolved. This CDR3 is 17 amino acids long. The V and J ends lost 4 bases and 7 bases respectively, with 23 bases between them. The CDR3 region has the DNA TGTGCCAGCAGTTACTCTACTCGGGTCGAGGGTCGACAGCCCCAGCATTTT. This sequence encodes CASSYSTRVEGRQPQHF.

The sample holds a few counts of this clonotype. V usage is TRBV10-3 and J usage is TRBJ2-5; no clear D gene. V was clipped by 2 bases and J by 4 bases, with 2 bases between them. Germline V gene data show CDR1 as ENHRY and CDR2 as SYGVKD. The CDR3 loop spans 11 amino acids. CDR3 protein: CAISELETQYF. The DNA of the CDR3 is TGTGCCATCAGTGAGCTAGAGACCCAGTACTTC.

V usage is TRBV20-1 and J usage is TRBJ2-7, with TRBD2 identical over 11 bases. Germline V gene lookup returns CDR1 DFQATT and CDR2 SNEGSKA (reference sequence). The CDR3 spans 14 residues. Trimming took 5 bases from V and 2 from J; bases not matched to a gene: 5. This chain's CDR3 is CSAGTSGSPYEQYF. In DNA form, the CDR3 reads TGCAGTGCTGGGACTAGCGGAAGCCCCTACGAGCAGTACTTC.

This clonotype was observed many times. The CDR3 here is CASSPPGLADYEQYF. DNA for the CDR3: TGTGCCAGCAGCCCCCCGGGACTAGCGGATTACGAGCAGTACTTC. V usage is TRBV7-9 and J usage is TRBJ2-7; 11 positions match TRBD2. Germline CDR1 reads SEHNR; CDR2 reads FQNEAQ (reference sequence). CDR3 size: 15 residues. J lost 4 bases, V lost 5 bases, and 7 bases had no gene match. Complete variable domain (other parts from reference TRBV7-9 and TRBJ2-7): DTGVSQNPRHKITKRGQNVTFRCDPISEHNRLYWYRQTLGQGPEFLTYFQNEAQLEKSRLLSDRFSAERPKGSFSTLEIQRTEQGDSAMYLCASSPPGLADYEQYFGPGTRLTVT.

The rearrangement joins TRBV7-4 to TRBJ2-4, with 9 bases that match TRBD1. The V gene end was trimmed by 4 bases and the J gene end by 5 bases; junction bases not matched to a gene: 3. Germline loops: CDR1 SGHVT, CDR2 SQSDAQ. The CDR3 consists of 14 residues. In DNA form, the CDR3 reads TGTGCCAGCAGCTACCGGGACAGGGAAAACATTCAGTACTTC. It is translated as CASSYRDRENIQYF.

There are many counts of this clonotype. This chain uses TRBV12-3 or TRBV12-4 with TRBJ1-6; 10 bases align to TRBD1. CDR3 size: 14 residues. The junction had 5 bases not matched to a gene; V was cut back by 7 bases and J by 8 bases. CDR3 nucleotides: TGTGCCAGCACCGCGGGACAGGGGCATTCACCCCTCCACTTT. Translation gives CASTAGQGHSPLHF.

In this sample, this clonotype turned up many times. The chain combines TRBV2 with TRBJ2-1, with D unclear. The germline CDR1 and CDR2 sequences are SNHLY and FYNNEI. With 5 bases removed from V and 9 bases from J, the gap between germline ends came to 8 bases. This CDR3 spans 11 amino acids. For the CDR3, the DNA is TGTGCCAGCAGTCCCCTCCGTGAGCAGTTCTTC. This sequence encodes CASSPLREQFF.